The rows below give T cell receptor beta chains drawn from one sample of a study of T cells after yellow fever vaccination. TCRdb itself ran the 5' RACE reads through MiXCR, one entry per CDR3 protein. The sample has 300,000 to 450,000 distinct CDR3 sequences; about 7.8% are singletons. The material was PBMCs, obtained about 41 days after the first yellow fever vaccination. The receptors were gathered from a man between 18 and 35 years old who received the YFV17D yellow fever vaccine. Each CDR3 is given with its conserved first and last residue. D genes are given only for firm matches. Part of the rows lack a size; the others show once, few, many or a class for expanded clones.

J | D | size | V | CDR3 | DNA
TRBJ2-3 | . | few | TRBV29-1 | CSVDNLDTQYF | TGCAGCGTTGACAATTTGGATACGCAGTATTTT
TRBJ2-7 | . | many | TRBV5-1 | CASSLEPDYYEQYF | TGCGCCAGCAGCTTGGAACCCGATTACTACGAGCAGTACTTC
TRBJ1-5 | TRBD1 | . | TRBV7-2 | CASSKQGALDQPQHF | TGTGCCAGCAGCAAACAGGGGGCTTTGGATCAGCCCCAGCATTTT
TRBJ2-2 | . | many | TRBV18 | CASSPGYTGELFF | TGTGCCAGCTCACCAGGGTACACCGGGGAGCTGTTTTTT
TRBJ2-5 | . | . | TRBV28 | CATLQETQYF | TGTGCCACCTTACAAGAGACCCAGTACTTC
TRBJ2-3 | TRBD2 | many | TRBV12-3/TRBV12-4 | CASRPPGLETDTQYF | TGTGCCAGCAGGCCCCCGGGACTAGAAACAGATACGCAGTATTTT
TRBJ2-7 | . | . | TRBV4-1 | CASSPAGPPLVGSYEQYF | TGCGCCAGCAGCCCCGCGGGACCCCCCCTCGTGGGATCCTACGAGCAGTACTTC
TRBJ2-1 | . | few | TRBV14 | CASSQAYNEQFF | TGTGCCAGCAGCCAAGCATACAATGAGCAGTTCTTC
TRBJ2-1 | . | few | TRBV7-9 | CASSSAGRGHNEQFF | TGTGCCAGCAGCTCAGCCGGACGGGGCCACAATGAGCAGTTCTTC
TRBJ2-3 | . | few | TRBV20-1 | CSARTGARGGTDTQYF | TGCAGTGCTAGAACGGGGGCCAGGGGGGGCACAGATACGCAGTATTTT
TRBJ1-3 | . | . | TRBV7-9 | CASTYGRSSGNTIYF | TGTGCCAGCACCTACGGGCGGAGCTCTGGAAACACCATATATTTT
TRBJ1-2 | . | many | TRBV6-2/TRBV6-3 | CASTQTGLFGYTF | TGTGCCAGCACCCAGACAGGCCTGTTTGGCTACACCTTC
TRBJ1-1 | . | few | TRBV19 | CASSIVGGLNTEAFF | TGTGCCAGTAGTATAGTTGGGGGACTGAACACTGAAGCTTTCTTT
TRBJ1-2 | . | few | TRBV20-1 | CSASRESNYGYTF | TGCAGTGCTAGCAGGGAATCTAACTATGGCTACACCTTC
TRBJ2-7 | . | . | TRBV7-6 | CASSLTGAHFYEQYF | TGTGCCAGCAGCTTAACGGGGGCCCACTTCTACGAGCAGTACTTC
TRBJ2-5 | TRBD1 | few | TRBV28 | CASSSGQGSGETQYF | TGTGCCAGCAGCTCGGGACAGGGGAGCGGAGAGACCCAGTACTTC
TRBJ2-1 | TRBD2 | many | TRBV12-3/TRBV12-4 | CASSSGGPNEQFF | TGTGCCAGCAGTAGCGGGGGACCCAATGAGCAGTTCTTC
TRBJ1-2 | TRBD1 | . | TRBV27 | CASSFKTGVIYYGYTF | TGTGCCAGCAGTTTTAAGACAGGGGTAATTTACTATGGCTACACCTTC
TRBJ1-1 | TRBD1 | few | TRBV4-2 | CASSLGQGDAEAFF | TGTGCCAGCAGCCTCGGACAGGGGGACGCTGAAGCTTTCTTT
TRBJ1-6 | . | . | TRBV20-1 | CSARSWSYNSPLHF | TGCAGTGCTAGGTCGTGGTCCTATAATTCACCCCTCCACTTT
TRBJ2-5 | TRBD2 | . | TRBV11-2 | CASSLTSGVGKETQYF | TGTGCCAGCAGCTTGACTAGCGGGGTGGGGAAAGAGACCCAGTACTTC
TRBJ2-3 | . | few | TRBV11-2 | CASSLERDQTFSTDTQYF | TGTGCCAGCAGCCTGGAGAGGGACCAGACCTTCTCAACAGATACGCAGTATTTT
TRBJ2-1 | . | few | TRBV4-3 | CASSQDPRASVRYNEQFF | TGCGCCAGCAGCCAAGATCCCAGGGCATCGGTACGGTACAATGAGCAGTTCTTC
TRBJ2-1 | TRBD1 | few | TRBV19 | CASSQRDREGEQFF | TGTGCCAGTAGCCAACGGGACAGGGAGGGTGAGCAGTTCTTC
TRBJ1-1 | TRBD1 | . | TRBV5-1 | CASSNGQGAMNTEAFF | TGCGCCAGCAGTAACGGACAGGGGGCCATGAACACTGAAGCTTTCTTT
TRBJ1-3 | . | . | TRBV4-2 | CASSPAFSSGNTIYF | TGTGCCAGCAGCCCAGCCTTTAGCTCTGGAAACACCATATATTTT
TRBJ2-1 | . | many | TRBV5-1 | CASSSLTAEPYNEQFF | TGCGCCAGCAGCTCCTTGACAGCGGAACCCTACAATGAGCAGTTCTTC
TRBJ2-3 | . | . | TRBV3-1 | CASSQTRDADTQYF | TGTGCCAGCAGCCAAACCAGGGACGCAGATACGCAGTATTTT
TRBJ2-5 | . | few | TRBV15 | CATSRVAGMYQETQYF | TGTGCCACCAGCAGAGTGGCGGGAATGTACCAAGAGACCCAGTACTTC
TRBJ1-6 | TRBD1 | few | TRBV20-1 | CSAPGQGLINSPLHF | TGCAGTGCACCCGGACAGGGGCTGATTAATTCACCCCTCCACTTT